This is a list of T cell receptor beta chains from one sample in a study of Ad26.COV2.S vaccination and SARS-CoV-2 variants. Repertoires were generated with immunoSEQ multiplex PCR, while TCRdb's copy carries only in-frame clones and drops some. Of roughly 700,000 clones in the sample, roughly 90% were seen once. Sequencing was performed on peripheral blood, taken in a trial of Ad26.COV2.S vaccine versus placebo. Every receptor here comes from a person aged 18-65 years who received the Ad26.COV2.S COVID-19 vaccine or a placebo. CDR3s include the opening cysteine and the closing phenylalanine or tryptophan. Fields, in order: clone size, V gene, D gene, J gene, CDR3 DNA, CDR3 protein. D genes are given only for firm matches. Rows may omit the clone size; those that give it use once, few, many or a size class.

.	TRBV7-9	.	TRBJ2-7	TGTGCCAGCAGCTTAGCAACAGGTGTCTACGAGCAGTACTTC	CASSLATGVYEQYF
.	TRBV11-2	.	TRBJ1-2	TGTGCCAGCAGCTTAGATCAGGGCCGCTACTATGGCTACACCTTC	CASSLDQGRYYGYTF
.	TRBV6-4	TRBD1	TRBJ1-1	TGTGCCAGCAGCTGGGACAGGGTAATCGCCGAAAACACTGAAGCTTTCTTT	CASSWDRVIAENTEAFF
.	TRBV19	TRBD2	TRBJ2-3	TGTGCCAGTAGTATAGGCCGGGGGGGTACGCAGTATTTT	CASSIGRGGTQYF
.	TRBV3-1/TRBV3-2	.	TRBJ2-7	TGTGCCAGCAGCCAAGGGGTTGGGGCCTACGAGCAGTACTTC	CASSQGVGAYEQYF
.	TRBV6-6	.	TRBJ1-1	TGTGCCAGCAGTTATACCGAAGCTTTCTTT	CASSYTEAFF
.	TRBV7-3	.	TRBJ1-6	TGTGCCAGCAGCTTGGGATTTGATAATTCACCCCTCCACTTT	CASSLGFDNSPLHF
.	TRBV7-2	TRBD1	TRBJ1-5	TGTGCCAGCAGCGTCGACAGGGGGGGTCAGCCCCAGCATTTT	CASSVDRGGQPQHF
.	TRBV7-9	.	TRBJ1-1	TGTGCCAGCAGTCTACAGGGGAACACTGAAGCTTTCTTT	CASSLQGNTEAFF
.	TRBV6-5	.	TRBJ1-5	TGTGCCAGCAGTTTGGGGAGTAATCAGCCCCAGCATTTT	CASSLGSNQPQHF
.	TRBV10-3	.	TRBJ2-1	TGTGCCATCAGCCCAGAGCGGAGCTCCTACAATGAGCAGTTCTTC	CAISPERSSYNEQFF
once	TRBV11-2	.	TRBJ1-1	TGTGCCAGCAGCCGCGCCGAGGGCGCTGAAGCTTTCTTT	CASSRAEGAEAFF
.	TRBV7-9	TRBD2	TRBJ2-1	TGTGCCAGCAGCTTAAGATCGACTAGCGGTTCTGATGAGCAGTTCTTC	CASSLRSTSGSDEQFF
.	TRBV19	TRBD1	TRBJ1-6	TGTGCCAGTAGTGTCACCGGGACAGTCAATTCACCCCTCCACTTT	CASSVTGTVNSPLHF
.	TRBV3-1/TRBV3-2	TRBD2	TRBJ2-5	TGTGCCAGCAGCCACGTCCCTAGCGGCGCCCGTCAAGAGACCCAGTACTTC	CASSHVPSGARQETQYF
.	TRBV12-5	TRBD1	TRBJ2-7	TGTGCTAGTGGTCCAGGGACAGGGGCTAGCGAGCAGTACTTC	CASGPGTGASEQYF
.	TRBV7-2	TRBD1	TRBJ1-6	TGTGCCAGCAGCTTAGCGACAGGGGTGAATTCACCCCTCCACTTT	CASSLATGVNSPLHF
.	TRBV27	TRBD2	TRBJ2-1	TGTGCCAGCAGTATCCAGCGGGGGGCCTACAATGAGCAGTTCTTC	CASSIQRGAYNEQFF